The 2 T cell receptor beta chains given below trace back to one sample, sequenced in a study of blood T cell repertoires in COVID-19. Here immunoSEQ multiplex PCR was the method, and the copy in TCRdb shows in-frame clones only, minus some. The table records approximately 230,000 clones, under 90% of them present only once. The sample taken for sequencing was peripheral blood. The receptors derive from a man aged 30-40 years with active or convalescent COVID-19.

The V gene is TRBV4-3, the J gene TRBJ1-1, with D uncertain. This CDR3 is 14 amino acids long. V lost 3 bases and J 6 bases, leaving 14 bases between the germline ends. CDR1 and CDR2 (germline): LGHNA, YSLEER. The CDR3 DNA reads TGCGCCAGCAGCCAGGGAGGAGTGACCCCTGAAGCTTTCTTT. Translating gives CASSQGGVTPEAFF.

This clone was counted once. CDR3 residues: CAGANRDHDEQFF. The DNA of the CDR3 is TGTGCGGGCGCTAATAGAGATCACGATGAGCAGTTCTTC. V is TRBV6-5 and J is TRBJ2-1; unclear D gene. CDR3 length: 13 amino acids. Germline V gives CDR1 MNHEY, CDR2 SVGAGI.